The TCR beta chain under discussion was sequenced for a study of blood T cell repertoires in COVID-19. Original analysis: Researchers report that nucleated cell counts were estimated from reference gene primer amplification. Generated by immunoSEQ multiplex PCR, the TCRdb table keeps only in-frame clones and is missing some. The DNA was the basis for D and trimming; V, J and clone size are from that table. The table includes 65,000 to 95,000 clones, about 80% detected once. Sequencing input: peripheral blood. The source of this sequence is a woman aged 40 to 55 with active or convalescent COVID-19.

CDR3 loop: CASSIEASASYEQYF. CDR3 sequence (DNA): TGTGCCAGTAGTATAGAGGCTAGCGCTTCCTACGAGCAGTACTTC. The chain is built from TRBV19 and TRBJ2-7; TRBD2 might be the D (6 bases). Per the germline V gene, CDR1 is LNHDA and CDR2 is SQIVND (reference sequence). The CDR3 sequence is 15 residues long. The V and J ends lost 0 bases and 1 base respectively, with 10 bases between them.